A selection of T cell receptor beta chains follows, all from one sample in a study of T cells after yellow fever vaccination. Each CDR3 protein is one row after TCRdb ran MiXCR on the 5' RACE reads. The table shows about 300,000 distinct CDR3 sequences, with around 6.8% occurring only once. This material consisted of PBMCs, taken roughly seven weeks after the first yellow fever vaccination. The origin of the receptors is a man between 18 and 29 years old who received the YFV17D yellow fever vaccine. The CDR3 runs from the conserved cysteine through the conserved F or W. Fields, in order: D gene, V gene, clone size, J gene, CDR3 protein, CDR3 DNA. A D gene is named only where the DNA matches it firmly. Only some rows state a clone size, as once, few, many or a class for expanded clones.

D: TRBD1
V: TRBV5-4
size: NA
J: TRBJ1-1
CDR3: CASSPRGGGNSNTEAFF
DNA: TGTGCCAGCAGCCCCCGGGGAGGGGGCAACTCAAACACTGAAGCTTTCTTT

D: NA
V: TRBV5-6
size: few
J: TRBJ2-2
CDR3: CASSLALRGGELFF
DNA: TGTGCCAGCAGCTTGGCGTTGCGGGGAGGGGAGCTGTTTTTT

D: NA
V: TRBV7-2
size: NA
J: TRBJ2-2
CDR3: CASSRAGYPSPGELFF
DNA: TGTGCCAGCAGCCGGGCGGGCTACCCTAGTCCCGGGGAGCTGTTTTTT

D: NA
V: TRBV18
size: NA
J: TRBJ1-1
CDR3: CASSPDLQEEAFF
DNA: TGTGCCAGCTCACCAGATTTACAGGAGGAAGCTTTCTTT

D: TRBD1
V: TRBV5-1
size: NA
J: TRBJ2-1
CDR3: CASSLEGQGEYNEQFF
DNA: TGCGCCAGCAGCTTGGAGGGACAGGGGGAATACAATGAGCAGTTCTTC

D: NA
V: TRBV25-1
size: few
J: TRBJ1-5
CDR3: CASSESGANQPQHF
DNA: TGTGCCAGCAGTGAATCAGGGGCCAATCAGCCCCAGCATTTT

D: TRBD1
V: TRBV5-1
size: NA
J: TRBJ1-1
CDR3: CASSLGDRGPSGVPEAFF
DNA: TGCGCCAGCAGCTTGGGAGACAGGGGACCTAGTGGGGTTCCTGAAGCTTTCTTT

D: NA
V: TRBV6-5
size: few
J: TRBJ2-7
CDR3: CASSYGAALEQYF
DNA: TGTGCCAGCAGTTACGGGGCAGCCCTCGAGCAGTACTTC

D: TRBD1
V: TRBV7-2
size: NA
J: TRBJ1-6
CDR3: CASSSEDRENSPLHF
DNA: TGTGCCAGCAGCTCCGAAGACAGGGAAAATTCACCCCTCCACTTT

D: NA
V: TRBV12-3/TRBV12-4
size: few
J: TRBJ1-2
CDR3: CASSLVSRAANYGYTF
DNA: TGTGCCAGCAGTTTAGTATCTCGGGCAGCTAACTATGGCTACACCTTC

D: NA
V: TRBV24-1
size: few
J: TRBJ2-3
CDR3: CATSDPSQGWDTQYF
DNA: TGTGCCACCAGTGACCCCAGCCAGGGTTGGGATACGCAGTATTTT

D: TRBD1
V: TRBV6-5
size: many
J: TRBJ1-5
CDR3: CASSFRGDQPQHF
DNA: TGTGCCAGCAGTTTCAGGGGGGATCAGCCCCAGCATTTT

D: TRBD2
V: TRBV5-4
size: few
J: TRBJ2-5
CDR3: CASSITSGGYQETQYF
DNA: TGTGCCAGCAGCATTACTAGCGGGGGATATCAAGAGACCCAGTACTTC

D: NA
V: TRBV2
size: NA
J: TRBJ1-5
CDR3: CASSVGQFNQPQHF
DNA: TGTGCCAGCAGTGTCGGGCAGTTCAATCAGCCCCAGCATTTT